This T cell receptor beta chain was sequenced during a study of cytotoxic CD8 clonotypes in ibrutinib-treated CLL. The study's findings and limits: The clonality rise at ibrutinib response reflected private clonotype expansion.

This CDR3 contains 14 residues. The J segment lost 4 bases and the V segment lost 2 bases, leaving 3 bases of the junction unmatched. CDR1 is SGHRS, CDR2 YFSETQ, per germline. About this clone itself: Antigen: not known.

Libraries were prepared by immunoSEQ multiplex PCR; TCRdb keeps only in-frame clonotypes and omits some of them. The repertoire holds about 140,000 clones, 60% to 85% seen once, with around 30% in the top ten. Sequenced here: PBMCs, sampled after 12 months of ibrutinib treatment. The chain recombines TRBV5-1 with TRBJ2-7; 10 bases line up with TRBD1. The sequence came from a human donor with chronic lymphocytic leukemia. CDR3 in DNA: TGCGCCAGCAGCTTAATGGGACAGGGGTACGAGCAGTACTTC. Protein product: CASSLMGQGYEQYF.